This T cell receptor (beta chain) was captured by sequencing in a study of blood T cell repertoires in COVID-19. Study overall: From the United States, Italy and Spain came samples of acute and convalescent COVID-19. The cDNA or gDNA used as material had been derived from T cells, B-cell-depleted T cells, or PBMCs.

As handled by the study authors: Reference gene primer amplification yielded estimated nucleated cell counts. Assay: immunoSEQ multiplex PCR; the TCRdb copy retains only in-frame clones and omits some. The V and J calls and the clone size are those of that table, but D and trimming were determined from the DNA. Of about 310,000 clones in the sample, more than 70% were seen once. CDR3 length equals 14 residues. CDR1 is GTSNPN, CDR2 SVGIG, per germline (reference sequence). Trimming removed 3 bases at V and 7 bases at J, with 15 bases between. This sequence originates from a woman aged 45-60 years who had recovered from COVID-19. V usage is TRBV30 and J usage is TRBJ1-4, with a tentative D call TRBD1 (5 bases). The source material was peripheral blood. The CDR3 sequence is CAWSFGGVAEKLFF. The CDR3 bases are TGTGCCTGGAGCTTCGGAGGGGTCGCTGAAAAACTGTTTTTT.